Listed below are T cell receptor beta chains from one sample, sequenced in a study of cytomegalovirus exposure and HLA in healthy donors. The data were produced by immunoSEQ multiplex PCR, yet TCRdb's version contains in-frame clones alone and is incomplete. The sample lists 100,000 to 150,000 clones; around nine tenths were seen once. The material sequenced was PBMCs. These receptors all come from a young woman in good health and CMV-seronegative. The CDR3 runs from the conserved cysteine through the conserved F or W. D genes are given only for firm matches. Part of the rows lack a size; the others show once, few, many or a class for expanded clones.

D,size,V,J,CDR3,DNA
TRBD2,.,TRBV9,TRBJ2-1,CASSVAGLAGGLNEQFF,TGTGCCAGCAGCGTAGCTGGGCTAGCGGGAGGGTTGAATGAGCAGTTCTTC
.,.,TRBV19,TRBJ2-7,CASSAARTTYEQYF,TGTGCCAGTAGTGCCGCCCGGACTACCTACGAGCAGTACTTC
TRBD1,.,TRBV11-3,TRBJ2-3,CASSLGSGGNTDTQYF,TGTGCCAGCAGCCTAGGCTCAGGGGGCAATACAGATACGCAGTATTTT
.,.,TRBV6-1,TRBJ2-6,CASSEATGANVLTF,TGTGCCAGCAGTGAAGCTACTGGGGCCAACGTCCTGACTTTC
.,.,TRBV28,TRBJ2-3,CASSPTGSSTDTQYF,TGTGCCAGCAGCCCCACAGGCTCTAGCACAGATACGCAGTATTTT
.,.,TRBV10-2,TRBJ2-6,CASSEEGTGANVLTF,TGCGCCAGCAGTGAGGAGGGCACCGGGGCCAACGTCCTGACTTTC
.,.,TRBV28,TRBJ1-3,CASSLIPHLSRGKAGNTIYF,TGTGCCAGCAGTTTAATCCCACACCTCTCTCGGGGGAAAGCTGGAAACACCATATATTTT
TRBD1,.,TRBV19,TRBJ1-1,CASSMRRDRGPDTEAFF,TGTGCCAGTAGTATGAGGAGGGACAGGGGGCCGGACACTGAAGCTTTCTTT
.,.,TRBV6-4,TRBJ1-1,CASSETDNTEAFF,TGTGCCAGCAGTGAGACAGATAACACTGAAGCTTTCTTT
TRBD1,.,TRBV4-1,TRBJ2-5,CASSQDQGAGETQYF,TGCGCCAGCAGCCAAGATCAGGGGGCCGGGGAGACCCAGTACTTC
.,.,TRBV15,TRBJ1-1,CATSRSGGLNTEAFF,TGTGCCACCAGCAGATCCGGGGGATTGAACACTGAAGCTTTCTTT
.,.,TRBV6-5,TRBJ2-7,CASGNRVDEQYF,TGTGCCAGCGGGAACAGGGTGGACGAGCAGTACTTC
.,once,TRBV5-4,TRBJ2-7,CASSLPQGHEQYF,TGTGCCAGCAGCTTGCCACAGGGCCACGAGCAGTACTTC
TRBD1,.,TRBV5-4,TRBJ2-3,CASSLDGQAGGDTQYF,TGTGCCAGCAGCTTGGACGGACAGGCTGGAGGAGATACGCAGTATTTT
.,.,TRBV5-1,TRBJ2-1,CASSLQRVHNEQFF,TGCGCCAGCAGCTTGCAGCGGGTTCACAATGAGCAGTTCTTC
.,.,TRBV7-2,TRBJ2-1,CAIADGAGGMNEQFF,TGTGCCATCGCAGACGGGGCCGGAGGGATGAATGAGCAGTTCTTC
.,.,TRBV19,TRBJ2-2,CASTHLAGTRELFF,TGTGCCAGTACACACCTGGCGGGTACCCGGGAGCTGTTTTTT
.,.,TRBV5-5,TRBJ1-1,CASSLGLLNTEAFF,TGTGCCAGCAGCTTGGGACTCCTGAACACTGAAGCTTTCTTT
TRBD2,.,TRBV6-1,TRBJ2-7,CASSEWYSGRAQSYEQYF,TGTGCCAGCAGTGAATGGTATAGCGGGAGAGCCCAGTCCTACGAGCAGTACTTC
TRBD1,.,TRBV28,TRBJ1-1,CASREPSGGRTEAFF,TGTGCCAGCAGGGAACCCTCAGGGGGGAGGACTGAAGCTTTCTTT
.,.,TRBV29-1,TRBJ2-3,CSVLESTDTQYF,TGCAGCGTTCTAGAGAGCACAGATACGCAGTATTTT
.,few,TRBV7-9,TRBJ2-1,CASSWEREQFF,TGTGCCAGCAGCTGGGAGCGGGAGCAGTTCTTC
TRBD1,.,TRBV5-1,TRBJ1-5,CASSATGDQPQHF,TGCGCCAGCAGCGCGACAGGGGATCAGCCCCAGCATTTT
.,once,TRBV29-1,TRBJ2-7,CSVVFGQEGGGYEQYF,TGCAGCGTTGTCTTTGGTCAGGAGGGGGGGGGCTACGAGCAGTACTTC
.,.,TRBV4-1,TRBJ1-5,CASSQGRGEGQPQHF,TGCGCCAGCAGCCAAGGACGTGGGGAGGGTCAGCCCCAGCATTTT
.,.,TRBV18,TRBJ2-2,CASSRSRDIYEVTGELFF,TGTGCCAGCTCGCGGTCCCGGGACATTTATGAGGTCACCGGGGAGCTGTTTTTT
.,.,TRBV14,TRBJ2-7,CASSQYRFYEQYF,TGTGCCAGCAGCCAATACCGGTTCTACGAGCAGTACTTC
.,.,TRBV7-6,TRBJ2-3,CASSLGVGTDTQYF,TGTGCCAGCAGCTTAGGTGTCGGCACAGATACGCAGTATTTT
.,once,TRBV7-8,TRBJ1-2,CASSRSGDNYGYTF,TGTGCCAGCAGCCGGTCCGGGGATAACTATGGCTACACCTTC
TRBD1,.,TRBV13,TRBJ2-1,CASSRGQNEQFF,TGTGCCAGCAGCCGGGGACAGAATGAGCAGTTCTTC
.,once,TRBV5-6,TRBJ1-1,CASSFSLEAFF,TGTGCCAGCAGCTTTTCTTTAGAAGCTTTCTTT
TRBD2,.,TRBV11-3,TRBJ2-7,CASTPGGGEQYF,TGTGCCAGCACCCCGGGAGGGGGCGAGCAGTACTTC
.,once,TRBV28,TRBJ2-1,CASSSPLKTYNEQFF,TGTGCCAGCAGCTCCCCCCTAAAAACCTACAATGAGCAGTTCTTC
.,once,TRBV2,TRBJ1-1,CASSQGQGNHFF,TGTGCCAGCAGCCAAGGGCAGGGTAACCATTTCTTT
TRBD1,.,TRBV18,TRBJ1-2,CASSPVLFHPGQGAQGYTF,TGTGCCAGCTCACCAGTTCTTTTTCATCCGGGACAGGGGGCCCAGGGCTACACCTTC
.,.,TRBV28,TRBJ1-4,CASSSPPQGEKLFF,TGTGCCAGCAGTTCCCCCCCTCAGGGCGAAAAACTGTTTTTT
TRBD1,.,TRBV19,TRBJ2-1,CASSRGQRNNEQFF,TGTGCCAGTAGTCGGGGACAGAGGAACAATGAGCAGTTCTTC
TRBD2,.,TRBV7-2,TRBJ2-1,CASSLGVAGFNNEQFF,TGTGCCAGCAGCTTAGGAGTAGCGGGTTTTAACAATGAGCAGTTCTTC
TRBD2,once,TRBV7-9,TRBJ2-5,CASSLTTPRGRLRRETQYF,TGTGCCAGCAGCTTAACGACTCCGCGCGGGAGGCTAAGGAGGGAGACCCAGTACTTC
.,once,TRBV15,TRBJ2-7,CATSRTAGEQYF,TGTGCCACCAGCAGGACGGCAGGCGAGCAGTACTTC
TRBD1,.,TRBV6-1,TRBJ2-5,CASSSGGKTQYF,TGTGCCAGCAGTTCAGGGGGAAAGACCCAGTACTTC
TRBD1,.,TRBV30,TRBJ1-5,CASSTGSNQPQHF,TGTGCCTCCTCGACAGGGAGTAATCAGCCCCAGCATTTT
TRBD1,.,TRBV5-1,TRBJ2-7,CASSLGDAGGEQYF,TGCGCCAGCAGCTTGGGCGACGCAGGGGGCGAGCAGTACTTC
.,.,TRBV11-2,TRBJ2-2,CASSLPLAGAGELFF,TGTGCCAGCAGCTTACCCCTGGCAGGGGCCGGGGAGCTGTTTTTT
TRBD2,.,TRBV6-5,TRBJ2-3,CASTVGGVTDTQYF,TGTGCCAGCACCGTCGGGGGGGTCACAGATACGCAGTATTTT
TRBD2,.,TRBV15,TRBJ2-3,CATSRGLAGSTDTQYF,TGTGCCACCAGCAGAGGACTAGCGGGGAGCACAGATACGCAGTATTTT
TRBD2,once,TRBV4-1,TRBJ2-7,CASSQDSSGAPYF,TGCGCCAGCAGCCAAGACTCTAGCGGGGCCCCGTACTTC
.,once,TRBV29-1,TRBJ2-7,CSVRQGSYEQYF,TGCAGCGTTAGGCAGGGCTCCTACGAGCAGTACTTC
.,.,TRBV25-1,TRBJ1-2,CASRSPAGDDGYTF,TGTGCCAGCAGATCCCCCGCAGGGGACGATGGCTACACCTTC